This T cell receptor (beta chain) was captured in a study of T cell changes during pregnancy in multiple sclerosis. V lost 1 base and J lost 7; bases outside the gene matches: 1. The CDR3 extends over 13 amino acids. In germline, CDR1 is LGHNA, CDR2 YNFKEQ. The method was immunoSEQ multiplex PCR; TCRdb's version includes in-frame clones alone and lacks a portion of them. This table has about 40,000 clones, roughly 90% appearing once. This TCR was recovered from a female donor with multiple sclerosis, enrolled in a pregnancy study. V is TRBV4-2 and J is TRBJ2-1; TRBD2 aligns across 7 bases. This material consisted of CD4+ T cells from peripheral blood mononuclear cells, taken before pregnancy. The CDR3 region has the DNA TGTGCCAGCAGCCAAGGACTAGCAAATGAGCAGTTCTTC. Translation gives CASSQGLANEQFF.